A single sample is the source of the 7 T cell receptor beta chains below, sequenced in a study of early T cells in non-severe SARS-CoV-2 infection. TCRdb itself ran the 5' RACE reads through MiXCR, one entry per CDR3 protein. Here the sample spans fewer than 60,000 distinct CDR3 sequences, about 4.2% being singletons. Sequenced: whole blood. Source of these receptors: an adult who was a healthcare worker with PCR-confirmed SARS-CoV-2 infection or an uninfected control (not recorded which).

This clonotype was counted a few times. This may stem from a read error, because a much larger clone lies one nucleotide away. The rearrangement joins TRBV9 to TRBJ2-3; D uncertain. Trimming cost V 0 bases and J 1 base, with 3 bases left between them. Germline-derived CDR1 and CDR2 are SGDLS and YYNGEE. The CDR3 loop spans 13 amino acids. The CDR3 DNA is TGTGCCAGCAGCGTAGGGGGCACAGATACGCAGTATTTT. This sequence encodes CASSVGGTDTQYF.

This clonotype has ten or more counts. The rearrangement links TRBV19 to TRBJ2-1; 9 bases are shared with TRBD2. The trim removed 5 bases at V and 10 bases at J, leaving 12 bases unmatched. The CDR3 is 15 residues long. Germline V lookup: CDR1 LNHDA, CDR2 SQIVND (reference sequence). The DNA for the CDR3 is TGTGCCAGTAGTTCCGGGACTAGCTACAATGAGGAGCAGTTCTTC. This sequence encodes CASSSGTSYNEEQFF. Filled out from reference TRBV19 and TRBJ2-1, the complete variable domain reads DGGITQSPKYLFRKEGQNVTLSCEQNLNHDAMYWYRQDPGQGLRLIYYSQIVNDFQKGDIAEGYSVSREKKESFPLTVTSAQKNPTAFYLCASSSGTSYNEEQFFGPGTRLTVL.

This clonotype came up many times. The rearrangement uses TRBV5-4 and TRBJ2-1; D remains ambiguous. CDR1 SGHNT and CDR2 YYREEE come from the germline V gene (reference sequence). V gave up 6 bases and J gave up 8 bases, with 18 bases separating them. The CDR3 covers 14 residues. The CDR3 DNA reads as TGTGCCAGCACCCTGGCGGCGTTAGGCGATGAGCAGTTCTTC. Protein: CASTLAALGDEQFF.

This clonotype was counted ten times or more. The chain couples TRBV4-2 to TRBJ1-1; 7 bases are shared with TRBD1. Germline-derived CDR1 and CDR2 are LGHNA and YNFKEQ. Trimming cost V 7 bases and J 1 base; bases outside gene matches: 9. The CDR3 has 15 residues. The CDR3 loop is CASTRDSGPNTEAFF. In DNA, the CDR3 is TGTGCCAGCACCCGGGACAGTGGCCCGAACACTGAAGCTTTCTTT.

The sample holds many counts of this clonotype. J is TRBJ1-5 and V is TRBV12-3 or TRBV12-4; D gene uncertain. This CDR3 spans 13 amino acids. V gave up 1 base and J gave up 6 bases, with 7 bases separating them. The CDR3 sequence: CASSLGLSQPQHF. The CDR3 DNA reads as TGTGCCAGCAGTTTAGGTCTGAGTCAGCCCCAGCATTTT.

This clonotype appeared many times. The V gene is TRBV6-5, the J gene TRBJ2-1; D is uncertain. CDR1 is MNHEY and CDR2 is SVGAGI in the germline V gene. Trimming left V 0 bases short and J 4 bases short, with 10 bases between. The CDR3 totals 15 residues. This chain's CDR3 is CASSYSPGTYNEQFF. CDR3 DNA: TGTGCCAGCAGTTACTCGCCGGGCACTTACAATGAGCAGTTCTTC.

In this sample, this clonotype turned up many times. Written as DNA, the CDR3 is TGTGCCAGCAGTTCTCCCGGGACCTCGAACACCGGGGAGCTGTTTTTT. Translation gives CASSSPGTSNTGELFF. The chain employs TRBV6-6 and TRBJ2-2, with D possibly called TRBD1 or TRBD2 (5 bases each). V was clipped by 4 bases and J by 0 bases, with 12 bases between them. Germline loops: CDR1 MNHNY, CDR2 SVGAGI (reference sequence). The CDR3 length is 16 residues.